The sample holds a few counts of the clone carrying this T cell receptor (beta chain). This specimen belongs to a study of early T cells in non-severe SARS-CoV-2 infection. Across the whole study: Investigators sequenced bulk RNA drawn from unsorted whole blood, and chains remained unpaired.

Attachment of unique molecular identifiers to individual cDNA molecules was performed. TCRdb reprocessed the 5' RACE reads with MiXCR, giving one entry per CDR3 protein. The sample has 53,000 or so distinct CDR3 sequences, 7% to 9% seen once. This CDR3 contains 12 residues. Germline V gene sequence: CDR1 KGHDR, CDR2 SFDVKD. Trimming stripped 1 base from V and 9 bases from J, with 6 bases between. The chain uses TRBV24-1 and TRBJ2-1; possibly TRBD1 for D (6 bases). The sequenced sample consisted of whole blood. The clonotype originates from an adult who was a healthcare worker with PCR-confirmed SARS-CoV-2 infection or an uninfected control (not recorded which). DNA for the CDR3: TGTGCCACCAGTGATTTCAGGGGTGAGCAGTTCTTC. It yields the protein CATSDFRGEQFF.